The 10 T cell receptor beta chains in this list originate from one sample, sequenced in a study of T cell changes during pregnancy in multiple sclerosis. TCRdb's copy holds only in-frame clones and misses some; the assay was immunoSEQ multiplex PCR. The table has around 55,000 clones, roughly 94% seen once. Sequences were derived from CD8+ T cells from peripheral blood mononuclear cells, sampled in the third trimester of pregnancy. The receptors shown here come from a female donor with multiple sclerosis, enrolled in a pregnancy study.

The CDR3 bases are TGCAGCGTTGAAGATTTCCGCTACGAGCAGTACTTC. Translating gives CSVEDFRYEQYF. This chain connects TRBV29-1 to TRBJ2-7; D ambiguous. Trimming stripped 0 bases from V and 3 bases from J, with 6 bases between. This CDR3 has 12 amino acids. The germline gives CDR1 SQVTM, CDR2 ANQGSEA.

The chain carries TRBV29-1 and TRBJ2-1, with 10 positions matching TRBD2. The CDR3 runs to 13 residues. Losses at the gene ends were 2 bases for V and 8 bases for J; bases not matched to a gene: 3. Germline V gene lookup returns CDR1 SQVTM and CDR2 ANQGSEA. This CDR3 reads CSVELAGVHEQFF. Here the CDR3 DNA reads TGCAGCGTTGAACTAGCGGGAGTCCATGAGCAGTTCTTC.

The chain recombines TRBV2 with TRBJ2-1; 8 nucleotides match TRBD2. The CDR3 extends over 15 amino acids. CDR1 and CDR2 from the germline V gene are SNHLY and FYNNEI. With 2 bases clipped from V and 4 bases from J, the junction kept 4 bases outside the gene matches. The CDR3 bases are TGTGCCAGCAGTGAAATTGCTAGCGGGTACAATGAGCAGTTCTTC. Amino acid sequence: CASSEIASGYNEQFF.

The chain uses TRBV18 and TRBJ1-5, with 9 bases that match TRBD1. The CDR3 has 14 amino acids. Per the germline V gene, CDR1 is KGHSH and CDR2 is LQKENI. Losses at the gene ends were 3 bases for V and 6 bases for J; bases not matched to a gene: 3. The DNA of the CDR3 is TGTGCCAGCTCACCGACAGGGGGTTTTCAGCCCCAGCATTTT. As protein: CASSPTGGFQPQHF.

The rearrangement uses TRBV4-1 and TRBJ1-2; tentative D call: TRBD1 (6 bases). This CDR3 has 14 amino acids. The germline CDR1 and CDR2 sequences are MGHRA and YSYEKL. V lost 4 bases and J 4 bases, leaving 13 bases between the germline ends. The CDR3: CASSPQTGTYGYTF. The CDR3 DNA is TGCGCCAGCAGCCCCCAGACAGGTACCTATGGCTACACCTTC.

The chain's CDR3 is CSVDSESTDTQYF. The CDR3 nucleotides read TGCAGCGTTGACAGCGAATCCACAGATACGCAGTATTTT. V is TRBV29-1 and J is TRBJ2-3; D not resolved. The V end was cut by 3 bases, the J end by 2 bases, with 9 bases between. CDR1 and CDR2 (germline): SQVTM, ANQGSEA. This CDR3 is 13 amino acids long.

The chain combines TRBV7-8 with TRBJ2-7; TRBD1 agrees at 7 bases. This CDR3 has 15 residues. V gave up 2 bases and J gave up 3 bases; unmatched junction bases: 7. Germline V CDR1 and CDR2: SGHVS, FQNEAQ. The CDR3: CASSLSAGGNYEQYF. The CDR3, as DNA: TGTGCCAGCAGCTTATCCGCAGGGGGAAACTACGAGCAGTACTTC.

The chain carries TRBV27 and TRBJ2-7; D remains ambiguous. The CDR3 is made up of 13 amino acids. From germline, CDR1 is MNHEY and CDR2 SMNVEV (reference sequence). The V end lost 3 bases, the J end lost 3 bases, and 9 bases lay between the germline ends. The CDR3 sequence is CASSFGGLYEQYF. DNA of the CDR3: TGTGCCAGCAGTTTTGGCGGTCTCTACGAGCAGTACTTC.

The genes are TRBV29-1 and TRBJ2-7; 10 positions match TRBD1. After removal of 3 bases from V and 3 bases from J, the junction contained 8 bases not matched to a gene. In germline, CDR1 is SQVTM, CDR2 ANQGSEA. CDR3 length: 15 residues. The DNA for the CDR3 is TGCAGCGTTGAGGAAGACAGGGGGCGAAGCTACGAGCAGTACTTC. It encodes CSVEEDRGRSYEQYF.

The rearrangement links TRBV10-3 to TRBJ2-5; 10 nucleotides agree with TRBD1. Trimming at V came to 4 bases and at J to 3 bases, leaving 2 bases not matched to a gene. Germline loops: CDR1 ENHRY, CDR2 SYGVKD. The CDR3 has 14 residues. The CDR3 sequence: CAISGQGAKETQYF. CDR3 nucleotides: TGTGCCATCAGTGGACAGGGGGCAAAAGAGACCCAGTACTTC.